This TCR beta chain was identified during a study of blood T cell repertoires in COVID-19. The wider study: Sites across the United States, Italy and Spain contributed samples from acute and convalescent COVID-19.

The protocol was immunoSEQ multiplex PCR, while the TCRdb copy is restricted to in-frame clones and leaves out a portion. The data hold 85,000 to 130,000 clones, with 82% observed a single time. Trimming removed 2 bases from V and 0 bases from J, with 4 bases in between. The CDR3 has 13 residues. CDR1 is SGHTS and CDR2 is YDEGEE in the germline V gene. This TCR was sampled from a man in his fifties or sixties with acute or convalescent COVID-19. This chain connects TRBV5-8 to TRBJ2-3; no firm D call. Input material: peripheral blood. The CDR3 DNA follows: TGTGCCAGCAGCTTCCTTAGCACAGATACGCAGTATTTT. Residues: CASSFLSTDTQYF.